One and the same sample provided the 32 T cell receptor beta chains below, sequenced in a study of shared clonotypes between healthy human individuals. Method: immunoSEQ multiplex PCR; TCRdb's copy keeps in-frame clones and lacks some. Of nearly 1,000,000 clones in the sample, over 75% are singletons; the top ten hold roughly 1.5%. The specimen was memory CD4+ T cells sorted from blood. Documented subset: CD45RA-negative fraction. Receptors originate from a man aged 18 to 30 in good health.

V usage is TRBV2 and J usage is TRBJ1-6; TRBD1 matches 7 bases. Germline trimming cut 6 bases from V and 4 bases from J; bases unmatched to any gene: 6. Looked up from germline, CDR1 is SNHLY and CDR2 is FYNNEI. The CDR3 has 15 residues. This CDR3 is CASRQGRAYNSPLHF. The DNA for the CDR3 is TGTGCCAGCAGACAGGGGAGGGCTTATAATTCACCCCTCCACTTT.

This clone was seen only once. This chain uses TRBV2 with TRBJ1-5; the D is unclear. The CDR3 loop spans 15 amino acids. Trimming took 5 bases from V and 0 from J, leaving 11 bases between them. The V gene's germline CDR1 is SNHLY and CDR2 FYNNEI. CDR3: CASSLDGYSNQPQHF. Here the CDR3 DNA reads TGTGCCAGCAGTCTGGACGGGTATAGCAATCAGCCCCAGCATTTT.

This clone has only one observation. The chain has TRBV5-4 and TRBJ2-5; possible D gene TRBD2, 5 bases. Trimming stripped 5 bases from V and 4 bases from J, with 15 bases between. The CDR3 is 14 amino acids. CDR1 is SGHNT, CDR2 YYREEE, per germline (reference sequence). The CDR3 DNA is TGTGCCAGCAGGGAGGCCACTCTTACAGAGACCCAGTACTTC. Residues: CASREATLTETQYF.

The gene calls are TRBV5-1 and TRBJ1-1; D unclear. V shed 4 bases and J shed 1 base, with 8 bases lying between them. CDR1 is SGHRS and CDR2 is YFSETQ in the germline V gene. This CDR3 is built from 13 residues. This CDR3 reads CASSMTPNTEAFF. DNA of the CDR3: TGCGCCAGCAGCATGACGCCGAACACTGAAGCTTTCTTT.

The chain recombines TRBV7-9 with TRBJ1-6, with 8 nucleotides matching TRBD1. Germline lookup yields CDR1 SEHNR and CDR2 FQNEAQ (reference sequence). V shed 7 bases, J shed 3 bases, and the junction held 5 bases outside the gene matches. This CDR3 comprises 15 residues. The CDR3 DNA is TGTGCCAGCAAGCCGGACAGGGTCTATAATTCACCCCTCCACTTT. Translation gives CASKPDRVYNSPLHF.

This clone was seen only a few times. The chain joins TRBV14 to TRBJ1-6, with a weak D call TRBD1 (5 bases). From germline, CDR1 is SGHDN and CDR2 FVKESK. The CDR3 is 15 amino acids. Trimming removed 3 bases from V and 6 bases from J, with 12 bases in between. The CDR3 spells CASSQEGLVNSPLHF. The CDR3 DNA follows: TGTGCCAGCAGCCAGGAGGGACTAGTTAATTCACCCCTCCACTTT.

To note about this clone: Other DNA sequences in the same sample also yield this CDR3. J is TRBJ2-5 and V is TRBV7-9; D is undetermined. V dropped 3 bases and J dropped 5 bases, with 4 bases sitting between them. Germline CDR1 SEHNR, CDR2 FQNEAQ (reference sequence). This CDR3 spans 11 amino acids. The CDR3 region is CASSFFETQYF. The CDR3 DNA is TGTGCCAGCAGCTTTTTTGAGACCCAGTACTTC.

The chain couples TRBV10-1 to TRBJ2-7; TRBD1 or TRBD2 may be the D gene (5 bases each). Germline V CDR1 and CDR2: WNHNN, SYGVQD (reference sequence). The CDR3 totals 14 residues. Trimming removed 5 bases at V and 7 bases at J, with 18 bases between. The CDR3 reads CASSSNQPGREQYF. In DNA, the CDR3 is TGCGCCAGCAGTTCGAACCAACCGGGGCGGGAGCAGTACTTC.

The chain couples TRBV10-3 to TRBJ2-2, with no clear D. V lost 7 bases to trimming and J lost 1 base, with 7 bases between them. CDR3 size: 13 residues. The germline V gene has CDR1 ENHRY and CDR2 SYGVKD. The CDR3 loop reads CAITPLNTGELFF. The CDR3 DNA is TGTGCCATCACCCCCCTGAACACCGGGGAGCTGTTTTTT.

The chain is built from TRBV7-2 and TRBJ2-1, with unresolved D. Germline-derived CDR1 and CDR2 are SGHTA and FQGNSA. CDR3 length equals 15 residues. V lost 3 bases to trimming and J lost 0 bases, with 9 bases between them. The DNA for the CDR3 is TGTGCCAGCAGCTTGAGCCCTAGCTCCTACAATGAGCAGTTCTTC. Translating it yields CASSLSPSSYNEQFF.

This sequence joins TRBV5-5 and TRBJ2-3; unclear D gene. The germline CDR1 and CDR2 sequences are SGHKS and YYEKEE (reference sequence). V dropped 0 bases and J dropped 4 bases, with 12 bases sitting between them. This CDR3 is 15 amino acids long. As DNA, the CDR3 is TGTGCCAGCAGCTTGGGTAATTGGGTCCCAGATACGCAGTATTTT. This gives the protein CASSLGNWVPDTQYF.

This chain connects TRBV29-1 to TRBJ1-1, with D perhaps matching TRBD1 (6 bases). The V gene lost 4 bases and the J gene lost 3 bases, with 18 bases spanning the gap. CDR1 is SQVTM, CDR2 ANQGSEA, per germline. The CDR3 loop spans 15 amino acids. The CDR3 DNA follows: TGCAGCGTTGTGGGTGTAGGGGGTATGGACACTGAAGCTTTCTTT. The encoded protein is CSVVGVGGMDTEAFF.

The rearrangement links TRBV4-1 to TRBJ1-2; 8 bases agree with TRBD1. CDR3 length equals 16 residues. Germline-derived CDR1 and CDR2 are MGHRA and YSYEKL. The V and J ends lost 7 bases and 1 base, in that order; junction bases with no gene match: 11. The CDR3 sequence: CASTPGQADFNYGYTF. CDR3 bases: TGCGCCAGCACCCCGGGACAGGCGGATTTTAACTATGGCTACACCTTC.

Only a few counts were recorded for this clone. Within the sample, other DNA sequences also encode this same CDR3. This chain joins TRBV7-9 and TRBJ2-3; no firm D call. The germline V gene encodes CDR1 SEHNR and CDR2 FQNEAQ (reference sequence). There are 15 residues in the CDR3. The V end was cut by 2 bases, the J end by 1 base, with 10 bases between. The CDR3 loop reads CASSLIRPRTDTQYF. The CDR3 coding sequence is TGTGCCAGCAGCTTAATCCGACCCCGCACAGATACGCAGTATTTT.

This clone was picked up a small number of times. This sample includes further DNA sequences coding for the same CDR3. V usage is TRBV6-6 and J usage is TRBJ1-1, with D perhaps TRBD1 (5 bases). CDR1 is MNHNY, CDR2 SVGAGI, per germline (reference sequence). V was shortened by 2 bases and J by 4 bases, with 8 bases between the two germline ends. The CDR3 extends over 13 amino acids. For the CDR3, the DNA is TGTGCCAGCAGTTACGGGCAGGGCACTGAAGCTTTCTTT. Translating it yields CASSYGQGTEAFF.

This clone was recorded only once. In the same sample, other DNA sequences code for this CDR3. The V and J genes are TRBV5-1 and TRBJ1-5; D not resolved. Trimming cost V 0 bases and J 0 bases, with 7 bases left between them. Germline V gene sequence: CDR1 SGHRS, CDR2 YFSETQ. This CDR3 is built from 15 residues. CDR3 in DNA: TGCGCCAGCAGCTTGGGGCCAGTTAGCAATCAGCCCCAGCATTTT. As protein: CASSLGPVSNQPQHF.

The V gene is TRBV7-8, the J gene TRBJ2-2; 7 nucleotides line up with TRBD1. With 3 bases clipped from V and 7 bases from J, the junction kept 8 bases outside the gene matches. This CDR3 spans 15 amino acids. The V gene's germline CDR1 is SGHVS and CDR2 FQNEAQ. This CDR3 is CASSFLNRGGGELFF. The CDR3 DNA reads as TGTGCCAGCAGCTTCTTAAACAGGGGCGGCGGGGAGCTGTTTTTT.

The chain links TRBV7-2 to TRBJ1-2; D unclear. This CDR3 region has 16 residues. V lost 2 bases and J 0 bases, leaving 13 bases between the germline ends. CDR1 is SGHTA and CDR2 is FQGNSA in the germline V gene. The CDR3 DNA reads as TGTGCCAGCAGCTTAATCGGGCAGTACACTAACTATGGCTACACCTTC. Its protein product is CASSLIGQYTNYGYTF.

The chain links TRBV5-6 to TRBJ1-1, with D hard to call. Germline V gene lookup returns CDR1 SGHDT and CDR2 YYEEEE. The CDR3 spans 14 residues. V lost 0 bases and J lost 1, with 7 bases in between. CDR3 residues: CASSLDTRNTEAFF. In DNA, the CDR3 is TGTGCCAGCAGCTTGGACACCCGGAACACTGAAGCTTTCTTT. Together with reference TRBV5-6 and TRBJ1-1, the CDR3 gives the full variable domain: DAGVTQSPTHLIKTRGQQVTLRCSPKSGHDTVSWYQQALGQGPQFIFQYYEEEERQRGNFPDRFSGHQFPNYSSELNVNALLLGDSALYLCASSLDTRNTEAFFGQGTRLTVV.

J is TRBJ1-2 and V is TRBV5-1; 7 bases agree with TRBD1. The germline V gene has CDR1 SGHRS and CDR2 YFSETQ. The CDR3 has 14 amino acids. After removal of 0 bases from V and 8 bases from J, the junction contained 7 bases not matched to a gene. CDR3: CASSLADRLGGYTF. In DNA form, the CDR3 reads TGCGCCAGCAGCTTGGCGGACAGGCTGGGGGGCTACACCTTC.

This clone was recorded only once. The V gene is TRBV10-3, the J gene TRBJ1-6; D is unclear. Between the trimmed V and J ends, which lost 8 bases and 1 base, there was a span of 9 bases. There are 14 residues in the CDR3. The germline gives CDR1 ENHRY, CDR2 SYGVKD. The CDR3 reads CAISDTSYNSPLHF. The CDR3 nucleotides read TGTGCCATCTCCGACACATCCTATAATTCACCCCTCCACTTT.

The chain recombines TRBV9 with TRBJ1-2; D is unresolved. CDR1 is SGDLS and CDR2 is YYNGEE in the germline V gene. The CDR3 runs to 14 residues. V gave up 0 bases and J gave up 7 bases, with 13 bases separating them. DNA of the CDR3: TGTGCCAGCAGCGTAGGGACCGTCTTGCGTGGCTACACCTTC. Its protein product is CASSVGTVLRGYTF.

J is TRBJ2-7 and V is TRBV7-2, with D tentatively TRBD2 (5 bases). The CDR3 runs to 14 residues. Germline CDR1 reads SGHTA; CDR2 reads FQGNSA. The V end lost 8 bases, the J end lost 0 bases, and 14 bases lay between the germline ends. CDR3 region: CASPPHGNSYEQYF. The CDR3 DNA reads as TGTGCCAGCCCCCCCCACGGGAACTCCTACGAGCAGTACTTC.

The chain joins TRBV6-5 to TRBJ1-1; 7 nucleotides align to TRBD1. V lost 4 bases and J lost 2; bases outside the gene matches: 4. Per germline, CDR1 MNHEY and CDR2 SVGAGI. The CDR3 spans 14 residues. The CDR3 here is CASSSDRANTEAFF. The CDR3 bases are TGTGCCAGCAGTTCTGACAGGGCCAACACTGAAGCTTTCTTT.

V is TRBV6-1 and J is TRBJ2-5; D is unresolved. The germline CDR1 and CDR2 sequences are MNHNS and SASEGT. V was cut by 3 bases and J by 4 bases, with 9 bases left in between. This CDR3 comprises 13 residues. CDR3 sequence reads: CASSEPELETQYF. CDR3 sequence (DNA): TGTGCCAGCAGTGAGCCGGAGCTAGAGACCCAGTACTTC.

This chain joins TRBV2 and TRBJ2-1; perhaps TRBD2 as D (6 bases). V was pared by 4 bases and J by 4 bases, with 8 bases between. Germline CDR1 is SNHLY and CDR2 is FYNNEI. The CDR3 totals 13 residues. The CDR3, as DNA: TGTGCCAGCAGTGTAGGGAGGTACAATGAGCAGTTCTTC. It yields the protein CASSVGRYNEQFF.

The genes are TRBV7-6 and TRBJ2-5; D perhaps matches TRBD1 (6 bases). Per the germline V gene, CDR1 is SGHVS and CDR2 is FNYEAQ. This CDR3 is built from 14 residues. V gave up 3 bases and J gave up 3 bases, with 11 bases separating them. The CDR3 loop reads CASSLITGKETQYF. The CDR3 DNA sequence: TGTGCCAGCAGCTTGATAACAGGGAAAGAGACCCAGTACTTC. The whole variable domain, remainder taken from reference TRBV7-6 and TRBJ2-5, is GAGVSQSPRYKVTKRGQDVALRCDPISGHVSLYWYRQALGQGPEFLTYFNYEAQQDKSGLPNDRFSAERPEGSISTLTIQRTEQRDSAMYRCASSLITGKETQYFGPGTRLLVL.

The chain combines TRBV5-1 with TRBJ2-7; D gene uncertain. V lost 1 base and J lost 1, with 6 bases in between. Germline-derived CDR1 and CDR2 are SGHRS and YFSETQ. CDR3 size: 13 residues. The chain's CDR3 is CASSLTDSYEQYF. CDR3 coding DNA: TGCGCCAGCAGCTTGACAGATTCCTACGAGCAGTACTTC.

V and J are TRBV5-1 and TRBJ2-1, with no clear D. V lost 0 bases and J 8 bases, leaving 15 bases between the germline ends. Germline V gene lookup returns CDR1 SGHRS and CDR2 YFSETQ. CDR3 size: 15 residues. CDR3: CASSLGQTVNDEQFF. The CDR3 DNA sequence: TGCGCCAGCAGCTTGGGGCAAACGGTAAATGATGAGCAGTTCTTC.

There are many counts of this clone. Other DNA variants within this sample encode the same CDR3. The chain couples TRBV5-6 to TRBJ2-3; tentative D call: TRBD2 (5 bases). Deletions cut 2 bases from V and 1 base from J, with 5 bases between. Germline V gives CDR1 SGHDT, CDR2 YYEEEE. CDR3 length: 13 amino acids. The chain's CDR3 is CASSLLGTDTQYF. Here the CDR3 DNA reads TGTGCCAGCAGCTTACTAGGCACAGATACGCAGTATTTT.

Only a few counts were recorded for this clone. V usage is TRBV5-4 and J usage is TRBJ1-1; 7 nucleotides line up with TRBD1. CDR1 SGHNT and CDR2 YYREEE come from the germline V gene (reference sequence). The CDR3 extends over 13 amino acids. J lost 8 bases, V lost 0 bases, and 4 bases had no gene match. CDR3 bases: TGTGCCAGCAGCTTGGATAGGACAGGAGAAGCTTTCTTT. Protein: CASSLDRTGEAFF.

This chain connects TRBV29-1 to TRBJ1-1, with a weak D call TRBD1 (6 bases). The CDR3 is 13 residues long. CDR1 is SQVTM, CDR2 ANQGSEA, per germline. Trimming shortened V by 4 bases and J by 1 base, and 10 bases separated the two germline ends. In nucleotides, the CDR3 is TGCAGCGTTGGACTGACAGGGAACACTGAAGCTTTCTTT. Translation gives CSVGLTGNTEAFF.